A selection of T cell receptor beta chains follows, all from one sample in a study of T cells in Graves' hyperthyroidism and ophthalmopathy. MiXCR, run by TCRdb on the multiplex PCR reads, gives a single entry per CDR3 protein. The sample has approximately 520,000 distinct CDR3 sequences; around 24% are singletons. Sequencing used blood. These receptors originate from a woman in her 30s with Graves' ophthalmopathy. Each CDR3 is given with its conserved first and last residue. Fields, in order: clone size, J gene, D gene, V gene, CDR3 protein, CDR3 DNA. A D gene is named only where the DNA matches it firmly. Rows give clone size only sometimes, using once, few, many, or a class for an expanded clone.

many | TRBJ1-3 | - | TRBV20-1 | CSARDNRVDGNTIYF | TGCAGTGCTAGAGATAACAGGGTGGACGGAAACACCATATATTTT
- | TRBJ2-5 | - | TRBV12-3/TRBV12-4 | CASRNTGVPETQYF | TGTGCCAGCAGAAATACAGGAGTTCCAGAGACCCAGTACTTC
many | TRBJ1-2 | - | TRBV6-5 | CASSYAWQDYYGYTF | TGTGCCAGCAGTTACGCGTGGCAGGACTACTATGGCTACACCTTC
few | TRBJ1-1 | - | TRBV12-3/TRBV12-4 | CASSLAWQNSQEAFF | TGTGCCAGCAGTTTGGCATGGCAGAACTCCCAAGAGGCTTTCTTT
- | TRBJ1-1 | - | TRBV6-1 | CASRTRSLNTEAFF | TGTGCCAGCCGGACTCGGAGCCTGAACACTGAAGCTTTCTTT
- | TRBJ1-5 | TRBD1 | TRBV4-1 | CASTLQTGGIGQPQHF | TGCGCCAGCACCCTGCAGACAGGGGGCATCGGGCAGCCCCAGCATTTT
many | TRBJ2-4 | - | TRBV6-4 | CASRTMAGTGKSGGNIQYF | TGTGCCAGCAGAACCATGGCCGGAACAGGGAAGAGTGGTGGGAACATTCAGTACTTC
- | TRBJ2-7 | TRBD1 | TRBV27 | CASGTGGGNEQYF | TGTGCCAGCGGGACAGGGGGCGGAAACGAGCAGTACTTC
few | TRBJ2-2 | TRBD1 | TRBV6-1 | CAIRQGMNTGELFF | TGTGCCATTAGACAGGGGATGAACACCGGGGAGCTGTTTTTT
many | TRBJ1-1 | - | TRBV14 | CASSLQVQTEAFF | TGTGCCAGCAGCCTACAGGTGCAGACTGAAGCTTTCTTT
- | TRBJ2-2 | - | TRBV12-5 | CASGPGLSGELFF | TGTGCTAGTGGTCCGGGACTTTCCGGGGAGCTGTTTTTT
- | TRBJ2-7 | TRBD1 | TRBV20-1 | CSASDRGWVYEQYF | TGCAGTGCAAGCGACAGGGGCTGGGTCTACGAGCAGTACTTC
many | TRBJ1-2 | - | TRBV11-1 | CASSLQGKGFGDGYTF | TGTGCCAGCAGCTTACAGGGGAAAGGTTTCGGAGATGGCTACACCTTC
- | TRBJ2-5 | - | TRBV12-3/TRBV12-4 | CASSLPELAVQETQYF | TGTGCCAGCAGTTTACCCGAACTAGCTGTTCAAGAAACCCAGTACTTC
many | TRBJ1-1 | - | TRBV12-3/TRBV12-4 | CASTSPGLATEAFF | TGTGCCAGCACCTCCCCAGGTCTTGCCACTGAAGCTTTCTTT
many | TRBJ2-6 | - | TRBV2 | CASSEADSGANVLTF | TGTGCCAGCAGTGAAGCTGACAGTGGGGCCAACGTCCTGACTTTC
- | TRBJ2-7 | TRBD1 | TRBV7-9 | CASSPAGTGFYEQYF | TGTGCCAGCAGTCCCGCCGGGACAGGGTTCTACGAGCAGTACTTC
many | TRBJ2-5 | - | TRBV27 | CASSPLRTGRGETQYF | TGTGCCAGCAGTCCCCTAAGGACAGGGAGGGGAGAGACCCAGTACTTC
- | TRBJ1-1 | TRBD1 | TRBV12-3/TRBV12-4 | CASSLDPRGREAFF | TGTGCCAGCAGTTTAGACCCCAGGGGGCGGGAAGCTTTCTTT
many | TRBJ1-1 | - | TRBV6-5 | CASSYARGGNTEAFF | TGTGCCAGCAGTTACGCCCGGGGCGGAAACACTGAAGCTTTCTTT
- | TRBJ1-5 | TRBD1 | TRBV19 | CATSRGGDQPQHF | TGTGCCACCTCGAGAGGGGGCGATCAGCCCCAGCATTTT
many | TRBJ2-5 | - | TRBV25-1 | CASSEYTNRETQYF | TGTGCCAGCAGTGAATATACTAATCGGGAGACCCAGTACTTC
- | TRBJ1-1 | - | TRBV10-3 | CAISERRLEAFF | TGTGCCATCAGTGAAAGGAGACTTGAAGCTTTCTTT
many | TRBJ2-7 | - | TRBV12-3/TRBV12-4 | CASRIDSYEQYF | TGTGCCAGCAGAATTGACAGCTACGAGCAGTACTTC
many | TRBJ1-1 | - | TRBV7-2 | CASSLAPVTEAFF | TGTGCCAGCAGCTTAGCCCCGGTCACTGAAGCTTTCTTT
many | TRBJ2-4 | TRBD2 | TRBV5-1 | CASSYSTGRDIQYF | TGCGCCAGCAGCTATTCGACGGGGAGGGACATTCAGTACTTC
many | TRBJ1-2 | TRBD1 | TRBV6-1 | CASKPTGQEKGYTF | TGTGCCAGCAAGCCGACCGGACAGGAGAAGGGCTACACCTTC
many | TRBJ1-5 | TRBD1 | TRBV10-3 | CAISDGRGQGYDQPQHF | TGTGCCATCAGTGATGGTCGAGGACAGGGGTACGATCAGCCCCAGCATTTT
- | TRBJ2-3 | - | TRBV6-4 | CASSTSQGLAPLGQYF | TGTGCCAGCAGTACTTCTCAGGGGTTAGCGCCCCTTGGGCAGTATTTT
- | TRBJ2-7 | - | TRBV4-1 | CASSQVGTYSYEQYF | TGCGCCAGCAGCCAAGTGGGGACTTACTCCTACGAGCAGTACTTC
many | TRBJ2-2 | - | TRBV11-2 | CASSLGPWRQSNTGELFF | TGTGCCAGCAGCTTGGGGCCATGGAGACAGTCGAACACCGGGGAGCTGTTTTTT
many | TRBJ1-2 | TRBD1 | TRBV5-1 | CASSPRQGSDYGYTF | TGCGCCAGCAGCCCGCGACAGGGATCGGACTATGGCTACACCTTC
few | TRBJ2-2 | - | TRBV20-1 | CSARGNTGELFF | TGCAGTGCCAGGGGGAACACCGGGGAGCTGTTTTTT
- | TRBJ2-5 | - | TRBV9 | CASSVGEEGPKKTQYF | TGTGCCAGCAGCGTAGGTGAAGAGGGTCCAAAGAAGACCCAGTACTTC
few | TRBJ1-2 | TRBD1 | TRBV6-5 | CASSTDRVSYGYTF | TGTGCCAGCAGTACTGACAGGGTCAGCTATGGCTACACCTTC
many | TRBJ2-7 | TRBD1 | TRBV6-1 | CASRGSGGAYEQYF | TGTGCCAGCAGGGGATCAGGGGGCGCGTACGAGCAGTACTTC
- | TRBJ1-2 | - | TRBV12-3/TRBV12-4 | CASSTRRRTEYGYTF | TGTGCCAGCAGTACGCGTCGCAGGACAGAGTATGGCTACACCTTC
few | TRBJ2-7 | TRBD2 | TRBV27 | CASSLSRLAGPYEQYF | TGTGCCAGCAGTTTATCCCGACTAGCGGGGCCCTACGAGCAGTACTTC
many | TRBJ2-7 | TRBD1 | TRBV6-2/TRBV6-3 | CASSLGQGNWYEQYF | TGTGCCAGCAGCTTAGGACAGGGGAATTGGTACGAGCAGTACTTC
- | TRBJ1-2 | - | TRBV24-1 | CATSDRPEGYGYTF | TGTGCCACCAGTGACAGGCCGGAGGGCTATGGCTACACCTTC
many | TRBJ2-5 | TRBD1 | TRBV20-1 | CSASLRQGAETQYF | TGCAGTGCTAGCCTTAGACAGGGGGCTGAGACCCAGTACTTC
few | TRBJ2-5 | TRBD2 | TRBV29-1 | CSVEGTSGETQYF | TGCAGCGTTGAGGGGACTAGCGGAGAGACCCAGTACTTC
many | TRBJ2-7 | TRBD1 | TRBV20-1 | CSARENLFRTGNYEQYF | TGCAGTGCTAGAGAAAACCTTTTCCGGACAGGAAACTACGAGCAGTACTTC
few | TRBJ1-5 | - | TRBV20-1 | CSATVFSSNQPQHF | TGCAGTGCTACGGTCTTCTCTAGCAATCAGCCCCAGCATTTT
many | TRBJ1-3 | - | TRBV12-3/TRBV12-4 | CASSLVPVSGNTIYF | TGTGCCAGCAGTTTAGTGCCGGTCTCTGGAAACACCATATATTTT
many | TRBJ2-2 | TRBD1 | TRBV20-1 | CSARRTGNGELFF | TGCAGTGCCAGGCGGACAGGGAACGGGGAGCTGTTTTTT
- | TRBJ1-1 | - | TRBV6-1 | CASSEVEVMNTEAFF | TGTGCCAGCAGTGAAGTTGAAGTCATGAACACTGAAGCTTTCTTT
many | TRBJ2-7 | - | TRBV6-1 | CASSPFGHGAYEQYF | TGTGCCAGCAGCCCCTTTGGACACGGAGCCTACGAGCAGTACTTC
many | TRBJ1-2 | - | TRBV6-4 | CASSDSWADDSYTF | TGTGCCAGCAGTGACTCGTGGGCCGACGATAGCTACACCTTC
many | TRBJ1-2 | TRBD1 | TRBV20-1 | CSARATQGDYGYTF | TGCAGTGCTAGGGCCACACAGGGGGACTATGGCTACACCTTC
few | TRBJ1-5 | TRBD1 | TRBV27 | CASSSYTDRAYSNQPQHF | TGTGCCAGCAGTTCGTATACGGACAGGGCTTATAGCAATCAGCCCCAGCATTTT
many | TRBJ2-2 | TRBD1 | TRBV10-3 | CAISETGDTGELFF | TGTGCCATCAGTGAGACAGGGGACACCGGGGAGCTGTTTTTT
many | TRBJ1-1 | - | TRBV5-1 | CASSADTEAFF | TGTGCCAGCAGTGCAGACACTGAAGCTTTCTTT
- | TRBJ2-5 | - | TRBV6-1 | CASRNDREAQETQYF | TGTGCCAGCAGAAATGACAGAGAAGCCCAAGAGACCCAGTACTTC
few | TRBJ1-1 | - | TRBV10-3 | CASGREAKNTEAFF | TGTGCCAGCGGACGGGAAGCAAAGAACACTGAAGCTTTCTTT
many | TRBJ1-2 | TRBD1 | TRBV3-1 | CASSQGGTAYGYTF | TGTGCCAGCAGCCAAGGAGGGACAGCCTATGGCTACACCTTC
many | TRBJ2-2 | - | TRBV28 | CASSSTGVQSVGELFF | TGTGCCAGCAGTTCCACGGGCGTACAGTCGGTCGGGGAGCTGTTTTTT